This T cell receptor beta chain was recovered during a study of tumor-infiltrating lymphocytes in primary liver carcinoma (dated by TCRdb to about 2017). For the study in its entirety: Of the five patients (three men and two women, aged 30 to 69 years), four had hepatocellular carcinoma and one had combined HCC and intrahepatic cholangiocarcinoma. Each sample produced about 3.5 to 8 million productive TCRbeta reads, and read depth showed no significant difference between tissue types. A total of 35 or so specimens from 5 patients, comprising some 25 tumor regions, 5 adjacent noncancerous liver tissues and 5 peripheral blood samples, were covered by TCRbeta repertoire sequencing. Tumors of the five patients were stage T1-T3 N0M0 with maximum diameters of roughly 4.2 to 10 cm. To link TCRbeta repertoire diversity to the local molecular phenotype, the 20 to 25 tumor region samples were profiled with Agilent mRNA microarrays. For each liver tumor, the study sampled five regions along with adjacent normal tissue and blood, and applied TCRbeta repertoire sequencing, expression microarrays and whole-exome sequencing. Repertoires from technical replicates were highly reproducible, with mean shared-clone rates approximately 0.88 and correlation coefficients above 0.98.

V is trimmed back by 8 bases and J by 4 bases, and the junction contains 11 bases that no gene match accounts for. Looking up the germline V gene yields CDR1 MDHEN and CDR2 SYDVKM. Including cysteine and phenylalanine, the CDR3 has 15 amino acids. Of the read, only the CDR3 DNA is kept; its 45 bases are in frame from base 1. Total RNA and DNA were co-extracted without cell sorting from around 20-30 mg of bulk tissue using the AllPrep DNA/RNA mini kit. Between late 2015 and March 2016, several patients in China with histopathologically diagnosed primary liver carcinoma had their tumors surgically resected. At the time of sampling, the patients had chronic HBV infection and had not received any treatment. Five spatially separated regions were sampled per tumor: superior, inferior, left-lateral and right-lateral poles, plus the tumor centre. According to histology, viable tumor cells made up more than 80% of every tumor sample. Fresh tumor and adjacent tissue pieces were bisected, with one half stored in RNAlater at -80 degrees C and the other half sent for histology.

As for this clonotype: The antigen it recognizes is unknown. A read error is possible here, since a much larger clone lies one base away.

The paper as a whole reports these results and caveats: Only the TCR beta chain was sequenced, which likely underestimates true repertoire diversity because unpaired alpha chains were not captured. Just about 7.5-25% of top clones turned up in all five regions of a tumor, which suggests spatial heterogeneity among tumor-infiltrating T cells. The study included only four to six patients, and the authors note findings should be validated in a larger study. A significantly larger repertoire fraction was made up by the top 250 clones in tumors than in blood (p = 0.039). Consistent with antigen-driven expansion, pairs of tumor regions showed higher repertoire overlap (mean roughly 36%) than either tumor-adjacent pairs (about 17%) or tumor-blood pairs (roughly 15%). Comparison of CD4+ and CD8+ T cell repertoires was precluded by the use of bulk unsorted samples.

Using a constant-region primer and ProtoScript II reverse transcriptase, TCRbeta-specific cDNA was reverse-transcribed from around 500 ng total RNA. The TCRbeta libraries were prepared through three rounds of nested multiplex PCR following a slightly modified ARM-PCR procedure. Each of the first two PCR rounds ran for about 10 cycles and used multiplex TRBV1-TRBV30 forward primers together with a Cbeta reverse primer. Sample barcodes and Illumina adapters were attached in a final 25-cycle PCR using Deep VentR polymerase. Amplicons of 200-500 bp were gel-purified with a QIAquick gel extraction kit before sequencing. TCRbeta amplicons were sequenced on an Illumina HiSeq 2500 with 250-bp paired-end reads. The authors' pipeline ran thus. To recover full CDR3 sequences, reads were quality-trimmed using Trimmomatic v0.33 and paired reads were then merged using FLASH v1.2.11. V, D and J germline segments were assigned to the rearranged TCRbeta sequences using MiGEC v1.2.1b. Clonotype statistics, along with Shannon-Wiener diversity indices, were calculated using VDJtools v1.0.0. Except for diversity analysis, only the 250 most abundant clonotypes of each sample were used in subsequent analyses to reduce sampling bias. Clones were called with MiXCR by TCRdb after fastp trimmed the public reads at Q25, and only in-frame beta chains were retained. Merged by CDR3 protein, the rows form single entries marked with the most common genes and DNA. Clone size and V and J calls follow TCRdb, not the original study. Recorded for this sample are roughly 45,000 distinct CDR3 sequences; less than 75% of them occurred a single time. The top ten constitute less than 30% of the sample.

In this chain, TRBV28 is recombined with TRBJ1-2; TRBD1 matches 9 bases in the middle. Source material: liver tumor tissue from sampling region 5. The label giving this sample's cell subset or site can be read as: tumor region T5, tumor centre. The TCR sequence derives from a middle-aged man with primary liver carcinoma and hepatitis B virus infection. The DNA sequence is as follows: TGTGCCAGCGGACCACAGGGGGCGCTGGGCTATGGCTACACCTTC. Its coded protein is CASGPQGALGYGYTF.